The next 20 T cell receptor beta chains were all read from a single sample in a study of shared clonotypes between healthy human individuals. Data came from immunoSEQ multiplex PCR; TCRdb stores just in-frame clones and leaves some out. The sample has approximately 1,000,000 clones; 70% to 80% are singletons. Sample: memory CD4+ T cells from PBMCs. Described subset: CD45RA-negative fraction. Receptors originate from a man between 18 and 29 years old in good health. Some clones in this sample may be carry-over from other donors' samples.

This clone was detected only a few times. V and J are TRBV2 and TRBJ1-2, with a possible D match to TRBD1 (5 bases). The V end was cut by 4 bases, the J end by 3 bases, with 15 bases between. The CDR3 loop spans 15 amino acids. Germline V gene lookup returns CDR1 SNHLY and CDR2 FYNNEI. The CDR3 region is CASSVTRDPDYGYTF. DNA for the CDR3: TGTGCCAGCAGTGTGACCCGGGACCCAGACTATGGCTACACCTTC. The full variable domain, with the rest looked up from reference TRBV2 and TRBJ1-2, is EPEVTQTPSHQVTQMGQEVILRCVPISNHLYFYWYRQILGQKVEFLVSFYNNEISEKSEIFDDQFSVERPDGSNFTLKIRSTKLEDSAMYFCASSVTRDPDYGYTFGSGTRLTVV.

The chain links TRBV6-6 to TRBJ1-6, with D maybe TRBD1 (6 bases). V lost 5 bases to trimming and J lost 9 bases, with 14 bases between them. This CDR3 region has 14 residues. In germline, CDR1 is MNHNY, CDR2 SVGAGI (reference sequence). The CDR3 reads CASSTGTIGSPLHF. DNA for the CDR3: TGTGCCAGCAGTACCGGGACAATCGGTTCACCCCTCCACTTT.

The CDR3 nucleotides are TGTGCCATCAGAGGCGAGGGGGGAACTAATGAAAAACTGTTTTTT. Its protein is CAIRGEGGTNEKLFF. The chain joins TRBV10-3 to TRBJ1-4, with TRBD1 as a possible D gene (6 bases). CDR1 and CDR2 (germline): ENHRY, SYGVKD. V was pared by 6 bases and J by 1 base, with 12 bases between. The CDR3 contains 15 residues.

The chain links TRBV6-1 to TRBJ1-2; tentatively, D is TRBD1 (6 bases). The V gene's germline CDR1 is MNHNS and CDR2 SASEGT. V was cut by 1 base and J by 4 bases, with 13 bases left in between. The CDR3 runs 15 residues. CDR3 residues: CASSEGWGAGYGYTF. The CDR3 DNA reads TGTGCCAGCAGTGAAGGGTGGGGGGCTGGCTATGGCTACACCTTC.

This clone came up once. The chain joins TRBV9 to TRBJ2-1; D is perhaps TRBD1 or TRBD2 (5 bases each). Germline lookup yields CDR1 SGDLS and CDR2 YYNGEE. This CDR3 contains 14 residues. V lost 4 bases, J lost 6 bases, and 14 bases lay in between. CDR3 sequence reads: CASSPIGGSNEQFF. For the CDR3, the DNA is TGTGCCAGCAGCCCCATTGGGGGTAGCAATGAGCAGTTCTTC.

This sequence joins TRBV11-2 and TRBJ2-1; TRBD2 is a possible D gene (6 bases). This CDR3 spans 17 amino acids. The ends were cut back, 5 bases at V and 8 bases at J, with 25 bases in the middle. Looked up from germline, CDR1 is SGHAT and CDR2 is FQNNGV. The chain's CDR3 is CASSLRLGSPVVDEQFF. As DNA, the CDR3 is TGTGCCAGCAGCCTCCGACTAGGTTCGCCGGTAGTTGATGAGCAGTTCTTC.

The chain carries TRBV28 and TRBJ1-4, with D possibly matching TRBD1 (5 bases). From germline, CDR1 is MDHEN and CDR2 SYDVKM. The CDR3 consists of 15 residues. Trimming pared 5 bases from V and 8 bases from J, leaving 18 bases between. The CDR3 spells CASSSGGGHGEKLFF. In DNA, the CDR3 is TGTGCCAGCAGTAGCGGGGGTGGACACGGGGAAAAACTGTTTTTT. Full variable domain (missing parts from reference TRBV28 and TRBJ1-4): DVKVTQSSRYLVKRTGEKVFLECVQDMDHENMFWYRQDPGLGLRLIYFSYDVKMKEKGDIPEGYSVSREKKERFSLILESASTNQTSMYLCASSSGGGHGEKLFFGSGTQLSVL.

The CDR3 sequence: CAISVLSGVDTQYF. Written as DNA, the CDR3 is TGTGCCATCAGTGTTCTATCTGGGGTAGATACGCAGTATTTT. V and J are TRBV10-3 and TRBJ2-3; D ambiguous. Germline V gives CDR1 ENHRY, CDR2 SYGVKD. Trimming pared 4 bases from V and 5 bases from J, leaving 13 bases between. The length of the CDR3 is 14 residues.

V gene TRBV27 combines with J gene TRBJ1-5, with 7 bases matching TRBD1. V lost 6 bases to trimming and J lost 2 bases; unmatched junction nucleotides: 7. The CDR3 runs 15 residues. Germline lookup yields CDR1 MNHEY and CDR2 SMNVEV (reference sequence). The DNA of the CDR3 is TGTGCCAGCAGCAGAGGGGGCGCGGGCAATCAGCCCCAGCATTTT. Encoded protein: CASSRGGAGNQPQHF.

A word on this clone: In the same sample, other DNA sequences code for this CDR3. V and J are TRBV11-2 and TRBJ2-7, with a tentative D call TRBD2 (6 bases). Germline lookup yields CDR1 SGHAT and CDR2 FQNNGV. The CDR3 is 14 amino acids. Trimming removed 1 base at V and 2 bases at J, with 9 bases between. This CDR3 reads CASSLGGGAYEQYF. The DNA of the CDR3 is TGTGCCAGCAGCTTAGGCGGAGGGGCCTACGAGCAGTACTTC.

The V call is TRBV28, the J call TRBJ1-4; the D gene is possibly TRBD1 (5 bases). The V gene lost 6 bases and the J gene lost 4 bases, with 15 bases spanning the gap. Germline V gene lookup returns CDR1 MDHEN and CDR2 SYDVKM. This CDR3 has 15 amino acids. CDR3 sequence (DNA): TGTGCCAGCAGCCGTACCGGGGCCGTTAATGAAAAACTGTTTTTT. This codes for CASSRTGAVNEKLFF.

This clone was detected a few times. V gene TRBV11-2 combines with J gene TRBJ2-2, with 7 positions matching TRBD2. V shed 0 bases, J shed 7 bases, and the junction held 5 bases outside the gene matches. The CDR3 has 15 amino acids. CDR1 SGHAT and CDR2 FQNNGV come from the germline V gene. This chain's CDR3 is CASSLEERGGGELFF. DNA of the CDR3: TGTGCCAGCAGCTTAGAAGAGCGGGGAGGCGGGGAGCTGTTTTTT. Full variable domain (missing parts from reference TRBV11-2 and TRBJ2-2): EAGVAQSPRYKIIEKRQSVAFWCNPISGHATLYWYQQILGQGPKLLIQFQNNGVVDDSQLPKDRFSAERLKGVDSTLKIQPAKLEDSAVYLCASSLEERGGGELFFGEGSRLTVL.

The chain combines TRBV30 with TRBJ1-3, with D possibly being TRBD1 (5 bases). The length of the CDR3 is 14 residues. Germline V lookup: CDR1 GTSNPN, CDR2 SVGIG (reference sequence). The ends were cut back, 5 bases at V and 0 bases at J, with 11 bases in the middle. The CDR3 loop reads CAWRTHISGNTIYF. The CDR3 DNA sequence: TGTGCCTGGCGGACACACATCTCTGGAAACACCATATATTTT.

A remark on this clone: This same CDR3 is encoded by further DNA sequences in the sample. This chain uses TRBV9 with TRBJ2-1; 10 bases agree with TRBD2. The CDR3 is 16 amino acids. V gave up 0 bases and J gave up 3 bases; unmatched junction bases: 3. In germline, CDR1 is SGDLS, CDR2 YYNGEE. CDR3 DNA: TGTGCCAGCAGCGTAGGCCTAGCGGGAGTCTACAATGAGCAGTTCTTC. Translating gives CASSVGLAGVYNEQFF.

The chain has TRBV5-1 and TRBJ2-5, with TRBD2 matching over 9 bases. The CDR3 is 16 residues long. Germline V lookup: CDR1 SGHRS, CDR2 YFSETQ. The V and J ends lost 3 bases and 4 bases, in that order; junction bases with no gene match: 10. The DNA of the CDR3 is TGCGCCAGCAGCTCCTTACTAGCGGGCGTCGTAGAGACCCAGTACTTC. Its translation is CASSSLLAGVVETQYF.

This clone was found a few times. J is TRBJ1-5 and V is TRBV5-1; TRBD1 agrees at 9 bases. The CDR3 spans 16 residues. CDR1 SGHRS and CDR2 YFSETQ come from the germline V gene. The junction had 7 bases not matched to a gene; V was cut back by 3 bases and J by 3 bases. The CDR3 region is CASSSGQGGLNQPQHF. The CDR3 region has the DNA TGCGCCAGCAGCTCGGGACAGGGAGGGCTCAATCAGCCCCAGCATTTT.

This clone occurred many times. The chain joins TRBV6-5 to TRBJ2-7; possible D gene TRBD1, 6 bases. The ends were cut back, 0 bases at V and 3 bases at J, with 12 bases in the middle. Germline CDR1 MNHEY, CDR2 SVGAGI. The CDR3 covers 15 residues. The DNA of the CDR3 is TGTGCCAGCAGTTACTCGTTTTGGGGGCACTACGAGCAGTACTTC. Amino acid sequence: CASSYSFWGHYEQYF.

The chain couples TRBV7-3 to TRBJ2-3, with a possible D match to TRBD2 (6 bases). The V end lost 4 bases, the J end lost 3 bases, and 14 bases lay between the germline ends. The CDR3 covers 15 residues. Germline CDR1 is SGHTA and CDR2 is FQGTGA. CDR3 sequence (DNA): TGTGCCAGCAGCTCGGAGGGCCTGTGGACAGATACGCAGTATTTT. Translation gives CASSSEGLWTDTQYF.

This clone was observed a handful of times. The chain recombines TRBV2 with TRBJ2-7; 8 nucleotides line up with TRBD2. The V and J ends lost 3 bases and 2 bases, in that order; junction bases with no gene match: 3. This CDR3 contains 14 residues. Germline V gene data show CDR1 as SNHLY and CDR2 as FYNNEI. DNA of the CDR3: TGTGCCAGCAGTGACGGCGGGAGGCCCTACGAGCAGTACTTC. This codes for CASSDGGRPYEQYF. The whole variable domain, remainder taken from reference TRBV2 and TRBJ2-7, is EPEVTQTPSHQVTQMGQEVILRCVPISNHLYFYWYRQILGQKVEFLVSFYNNEISEKSEIFDDQFSVERPDGSNFTLKIRSTKLEDSAMYFCASSDGGRPYEQYFGPGTRLTVT.

The rearrangement links TRBV7-8 to TRBJ2-7; either TRBD1 or TRBD2 may supply D (5 bases each). The V gene's germline CDR1 is SGHVS and CDR2 FQNEAQ. Trimming took off 5 bases at V and 3 bases at J, with 11 bases between the two ends. CDR3 length: 13 residues. The CDR3 spells CASSMGRYYEQYF. In DNA, the CDR3 is TGTGCCAGCAGCATGGGACGGTACTACGAGCAGTACTTC.